Sequencing of this T cell receptor (beta chain) was carried out in a study of blood T cell repertoires in COVID-19. As for the study in general: Specimens from acute and convalescent COVID-19 originated in the United States, Italy and Spain. In each case, the material was cDNA or gDNA derived from T cells, B-cell-depleted T cells, or PBMCs.

A note on this clone: The sample holds other DNA sequences that translate to the same CDR3.

Germline CDR1 and CDR2: MNHEY and SMNVEV (reference sequence). V was cut by 3 bases and J by 1 base, with 6 bases left in between. This CDR3 contains 13 residues. Authors' analysis steps: Reference gene primer amplification yielded estimated nucleated cell counts. Using immunoSEQ multiplex PCR, the repertoire was profiled, and TCRdb retains in-frame clones only, with some absent. Clonal size and the V and J genes are those of that table, whereas D and trimming came from the DNA. The sample lists 30,000 to 40,000 clones; more than 80% were seen once. The chain couples TRBV27 to TRBJ1-1, with D perhaps matching TRBD1 (5 bases). Input material: peripheral blood. This clonotype originated in a man aged 60-69 years in a cohort sampled during active COVID-19. The CDR3 coding sequence is TGTGCCAGCAGTTTCACAGGGAACACTGAAGCTTTCTTT. Translating it yields CASSFTGNTEAFF.